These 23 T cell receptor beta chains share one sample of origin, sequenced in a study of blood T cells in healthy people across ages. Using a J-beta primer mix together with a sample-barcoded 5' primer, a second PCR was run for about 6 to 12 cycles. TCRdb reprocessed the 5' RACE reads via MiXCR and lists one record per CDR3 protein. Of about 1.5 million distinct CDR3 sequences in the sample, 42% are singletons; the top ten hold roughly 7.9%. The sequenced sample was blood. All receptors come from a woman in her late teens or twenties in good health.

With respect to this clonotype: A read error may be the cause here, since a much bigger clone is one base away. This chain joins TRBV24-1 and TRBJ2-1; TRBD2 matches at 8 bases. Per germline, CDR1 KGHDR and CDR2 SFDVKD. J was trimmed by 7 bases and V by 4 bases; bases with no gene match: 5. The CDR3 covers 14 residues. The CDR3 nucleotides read TGTGCCACCAGTGAAGGTGGACTAGCAAATGAGCAGTTCTTC. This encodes CATSEGGLANEQFF.

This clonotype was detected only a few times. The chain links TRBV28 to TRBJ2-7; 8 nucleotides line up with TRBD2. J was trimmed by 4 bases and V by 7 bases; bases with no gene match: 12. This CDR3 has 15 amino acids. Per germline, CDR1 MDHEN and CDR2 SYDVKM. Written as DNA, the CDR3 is TGTGCCAGCACACAACTGGCGGGGGGTTTGTACGAGCAGTACTTC. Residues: CASTQLAGGLYEQYF.

This chain's CDR3 is CASSVGQLIYEQYF. Written as DNA, the CDR3 is TGTGCCAGCAGTGTCGGCCAGCTGATCTACGAGCAGTACTTC. The genes are TRBV6-1 and TRBJ2-7; D unclear. The CDR3 covers 14 residues. V lost 4 bases, J lost 3 bases, and 13 bases lay in between. Germline CDR1 MNHNS, CDR2 SASEGT.

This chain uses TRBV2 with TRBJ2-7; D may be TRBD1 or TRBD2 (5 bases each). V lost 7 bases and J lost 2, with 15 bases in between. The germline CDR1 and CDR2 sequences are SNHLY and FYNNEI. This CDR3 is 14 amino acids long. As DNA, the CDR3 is TGTGCCAGCATTAGAGGGGCAGTCACCTACGAGCAGTACTTC. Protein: CASIRGAVTYEQYF.

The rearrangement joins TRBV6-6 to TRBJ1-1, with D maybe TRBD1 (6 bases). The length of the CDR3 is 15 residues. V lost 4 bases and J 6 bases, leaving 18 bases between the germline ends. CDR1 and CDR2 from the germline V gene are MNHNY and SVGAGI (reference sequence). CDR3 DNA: TGTGCCAGCAGTTCTGGGGCGGGTGGGGGCTCTGAAGCTTTCTTT. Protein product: CASSSGAGGGSEAFF.

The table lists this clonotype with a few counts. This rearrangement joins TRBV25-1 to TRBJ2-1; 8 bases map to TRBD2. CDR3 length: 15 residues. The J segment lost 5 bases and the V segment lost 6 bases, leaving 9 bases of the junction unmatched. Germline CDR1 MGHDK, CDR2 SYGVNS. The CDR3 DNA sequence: TGTGCCAGCAGAGAGTACGGGGGGGGCAACAATGAGCAGTTCTTC. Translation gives CASREYGGGNNEQFF.

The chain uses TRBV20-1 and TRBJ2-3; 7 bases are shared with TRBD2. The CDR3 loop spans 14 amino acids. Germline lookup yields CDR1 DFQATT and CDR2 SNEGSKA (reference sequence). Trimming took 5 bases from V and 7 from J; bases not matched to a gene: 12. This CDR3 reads CSALGRRESNTQYF. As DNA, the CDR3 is TGCAGTGCTTTGGGAAGGCGGGAGTCGAATACGCAGTATTTT.

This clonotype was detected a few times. CDR3 sequence (DNA): TGTGCCAGCAGCTTCACAGGGGCCCTCAATGAGCAGTTCTTC. Translation gives CASSFTGALNEQFF. The chain employs TRBV11-2 and TRBJ2-1, with TRBD1 matching over 7 bases. Germline assignment: CDR1 SGHAT and CDR2 FQNNGV. This CDR3 comprises 14 residues. V was pared by 3 bases and J by 6 bases, with 5 bases of the junction left unmatched.

The CDR3 spells CASSPKRQGLANYGYTF. CDR3 nucleotides: TGTGCCAGCAGCCCAAAGCGACAGGGACTAGCTAACTATGGCTACACCTTC. This chain links TRBV9 with TRBJ1-2; 7 nucleotides align to TRBD1. Germline trimming cut 4 bases from V and 0 bases from J; bases unmatched to any gene: 12. Germline V CDR1 and CDR2: SGDLS, YYNGEE. The CDR3 contains 17 residues. Looking up the rest from reference TRBV9 and TRBJ1-2 gives the full variable domain: DSGVTQTPKHLITATGQRVTLRCSPRSGDLSVYWYQQSLDQGLQFLIQYYNGEERAKGNILERFSAQQFPDLHSELNLSSLELGDSALYFCASSPKRQGLANYGYTFGSGTRLTVV.

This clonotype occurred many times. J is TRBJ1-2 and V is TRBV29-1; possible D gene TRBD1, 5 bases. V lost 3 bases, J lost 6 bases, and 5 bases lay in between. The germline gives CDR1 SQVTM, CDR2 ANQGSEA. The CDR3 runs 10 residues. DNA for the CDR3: TGCAGCGTTGACAGGGATGGCTACACCTTC. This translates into CSVDRDGYTF.

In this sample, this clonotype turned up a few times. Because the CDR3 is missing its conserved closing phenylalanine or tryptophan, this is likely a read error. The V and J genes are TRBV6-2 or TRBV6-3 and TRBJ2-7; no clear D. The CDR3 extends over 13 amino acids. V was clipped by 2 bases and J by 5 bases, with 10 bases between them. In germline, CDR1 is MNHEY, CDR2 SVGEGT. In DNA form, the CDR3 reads TGTGCCAGCAGTTACCCCGAGCAGGACGAGCAGTACTTA. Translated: CASSYPEQDEQYL.

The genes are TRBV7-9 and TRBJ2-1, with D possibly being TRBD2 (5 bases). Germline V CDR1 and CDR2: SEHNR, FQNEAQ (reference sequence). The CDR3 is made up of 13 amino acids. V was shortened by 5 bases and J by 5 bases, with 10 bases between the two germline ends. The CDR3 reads CASSRELDNEQFF. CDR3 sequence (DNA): TGTGCCAGCAGCCGGGAACTAGACAATGAGCAGTTCTTC.

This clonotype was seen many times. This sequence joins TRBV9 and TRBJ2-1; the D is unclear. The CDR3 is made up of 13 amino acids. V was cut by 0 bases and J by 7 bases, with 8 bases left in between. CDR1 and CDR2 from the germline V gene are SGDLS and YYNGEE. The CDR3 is CASSVGAGNEQFF. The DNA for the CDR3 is TGTGCCAGCAGCGTAGGGGCAGGTAATGAGCAGTTCTTC.

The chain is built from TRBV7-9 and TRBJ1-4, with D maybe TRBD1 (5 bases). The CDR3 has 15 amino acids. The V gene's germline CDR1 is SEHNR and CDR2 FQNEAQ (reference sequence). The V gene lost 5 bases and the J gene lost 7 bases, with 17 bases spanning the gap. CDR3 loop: CASSPPQGMSEKLFF. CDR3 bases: TGTGCCAGCAGCCCCCCGCAGGGTATGAGTGAAAAACTGTTTTTT. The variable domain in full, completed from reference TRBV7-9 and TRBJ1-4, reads DTGVSQNPRHKITKRGQNVTFRCDPISEHNRLYWYRQTLGQGPEFLTYFQNEAQLEKSRLLSDRFSAERPKGSFSTLEIQRTEQGDSAMYLCASSPPQGMSEKLFFGSGTQLSVL.

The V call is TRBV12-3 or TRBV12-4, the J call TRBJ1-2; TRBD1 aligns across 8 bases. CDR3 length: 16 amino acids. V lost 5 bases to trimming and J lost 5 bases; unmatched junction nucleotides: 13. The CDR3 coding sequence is TGTGCCAGCAGTACCACTCCGGGACAGGAAAGATATGGCTACACCTTC. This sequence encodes CASSTTPGQERYGYTF.

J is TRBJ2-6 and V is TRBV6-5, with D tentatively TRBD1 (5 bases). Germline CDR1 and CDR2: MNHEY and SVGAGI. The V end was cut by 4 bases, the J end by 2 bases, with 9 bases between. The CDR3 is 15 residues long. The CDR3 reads CASSLTDTGANVLTF. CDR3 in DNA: TGTGCCAGCAGTTTGACAGATACTGGGGCCAACGTCCTGACTTTC.

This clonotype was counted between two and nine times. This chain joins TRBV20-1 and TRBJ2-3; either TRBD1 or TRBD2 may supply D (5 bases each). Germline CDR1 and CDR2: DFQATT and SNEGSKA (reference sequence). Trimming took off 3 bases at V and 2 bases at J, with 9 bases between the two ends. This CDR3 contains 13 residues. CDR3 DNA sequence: TGCAGTGCTAGGGGACCCCCCACAGATACGCAGTATTTT. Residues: CSARGPPTDTQYF.

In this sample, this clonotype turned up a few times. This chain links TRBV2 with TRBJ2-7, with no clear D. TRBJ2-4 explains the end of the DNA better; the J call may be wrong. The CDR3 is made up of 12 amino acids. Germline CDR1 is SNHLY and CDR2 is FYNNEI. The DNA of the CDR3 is TGTGCCAGCAGTGACAGACACCGCATTCAGTACTTC. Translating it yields CASSDRHRIQYF.

The CDR3 loop reads CASSYIAGGPTEQFF. DNA for the CDR3: TGTGCCAGCAGCTACATAGCGGGGGGGCCCACTGAGCAGTTCTTC. The chain carries TRBV7-2 and TRBJ2-1; 11 bases are shared with TRBD2. The CDR3 covers 15 residues. V lost 4 bases and J lost 9; bases outside the gene matches: 8. The germline V gene has CDR1 SGHTA and CDR2 FQGNSA.

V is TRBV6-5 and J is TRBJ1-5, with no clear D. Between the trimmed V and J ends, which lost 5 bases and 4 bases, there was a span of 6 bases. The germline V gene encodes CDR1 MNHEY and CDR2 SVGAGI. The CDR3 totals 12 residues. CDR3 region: CASSQTNQPQHF. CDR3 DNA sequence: TGTGCCAGCAGTCAGACAAATCAGCCCCAGCATTTT.

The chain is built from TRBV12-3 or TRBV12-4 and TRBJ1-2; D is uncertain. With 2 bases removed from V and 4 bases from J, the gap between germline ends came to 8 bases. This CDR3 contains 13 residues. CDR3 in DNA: TGTGCCAGCAGTTTAAGTAGGGTCTATGGCTACACCTTC. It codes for CASSLSRVYGYTF.

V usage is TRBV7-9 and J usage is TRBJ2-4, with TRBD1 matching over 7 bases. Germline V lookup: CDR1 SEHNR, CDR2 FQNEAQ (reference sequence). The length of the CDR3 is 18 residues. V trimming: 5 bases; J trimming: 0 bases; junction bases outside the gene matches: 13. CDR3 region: CASSTTPGQDPAKNIQYF. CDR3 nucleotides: TGTGCCAGCAGCACGACCCCCGGACAGGACCCAGCCAAAAACATTCAGTACTTC.

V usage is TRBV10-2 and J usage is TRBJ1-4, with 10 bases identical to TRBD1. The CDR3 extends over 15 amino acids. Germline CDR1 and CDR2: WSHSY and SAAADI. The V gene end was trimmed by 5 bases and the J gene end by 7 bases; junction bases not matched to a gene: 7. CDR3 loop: CASSQKDRGVEKLFF. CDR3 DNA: TGCGCCAGCAGTCAAAAGGACAGGGGGGTTGAAAAACTGTTTTTT.